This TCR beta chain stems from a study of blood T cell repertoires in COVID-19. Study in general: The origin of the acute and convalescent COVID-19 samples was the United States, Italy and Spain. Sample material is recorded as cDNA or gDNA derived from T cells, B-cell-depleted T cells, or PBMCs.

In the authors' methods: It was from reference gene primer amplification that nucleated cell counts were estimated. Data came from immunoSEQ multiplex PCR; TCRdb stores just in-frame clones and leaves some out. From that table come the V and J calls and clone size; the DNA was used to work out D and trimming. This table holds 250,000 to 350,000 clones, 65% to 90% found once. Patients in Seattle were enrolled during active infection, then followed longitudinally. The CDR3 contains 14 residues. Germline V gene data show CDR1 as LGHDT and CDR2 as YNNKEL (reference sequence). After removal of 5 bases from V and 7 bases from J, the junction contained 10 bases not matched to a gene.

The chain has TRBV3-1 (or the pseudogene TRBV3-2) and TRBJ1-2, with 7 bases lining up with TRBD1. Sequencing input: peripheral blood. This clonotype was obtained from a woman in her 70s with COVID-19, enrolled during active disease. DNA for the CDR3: TGTGCCAGCAGCAAGAGCACAGGGGAGGTTGGCTACACCTTC. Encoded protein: CASSKSTGEVGYTF.